The rows below give T cell receptor beta chains drawn from one sample of a study of identical twins. TCRdb independently ran MiXCR on the 5' RACE reads; one entry per CDR3 protein. This table holds 450,000 to 650,000 distinct CDR3 sequences, around 15% found once. These data also featured in a second study, about yellow fever vaccine responses in identical twins.

What was sequenced was CD4+ T cells sorted from blood. These TCRs come from a woman aged 18-35 years in good health. Both conserved end residues are part of each CDR3. A D gene is named only where the DNA matches it firmly. Some rows have no size entry. The others give once, few or many, or a class for an expanded clone.

v_gene: TRBV6-1; d_gene: .; j_gene: TRBJ1-6; abundance: .; CDR3aa: CASFPGQNSPLHF; CDR3nt: TGTGCCAGCTTTCCGGGACAAAATTCACCCCTCCACTTT
v_gene: TRBV2; d_gene: .; j_gene: TRBJ2-5; abundance: few; CDR3aa: CASSWTTEGAQYF; CDR3nt: TGTGCCAGCAGTTGGACAACCGAAGGAGCCCAGTACTTC
v_gene: TRBV20-1; d_gene: TRBD1; j_gene: TRBJ1-2; abundance: .; CDR3aa: CSAGTAGGYTF; CDR3nt: TGCAGTGCCGGGACAGCCGGTGGCTACACCTTC
v_gene: TRBV20-1; d_gene: TRBD2; j_gene: TRBJ2-2; abundance: few; CDR3aa: CSARGTSGSTTGELFF; CDR3nt: TGCAGTGCTAGAGGGACTAGCGGGAGTACCACCGGGGAGCTGTTTTTT
v_gene: TRBV7-6; d_gene: .; j_gene: TRBJ2-2; abundance: few; CDR3aa: CASSSGDTPNTGELFF; CDR3nt: TGTGCCAGCAGCTCAGGGGACACTCCGAACACCGGGGAGCTGTTTTTT
v_gene: TRBV4-1; d_gene: .; j_gene: TRBJ2-1; abundance: .; CDR3aa: CASSQLSLAWEQFF; CDR3nt: TGCGCCAGCAGCCAACTCTCGCTAGCTTGGGAGCAGTTCTTC
v_gene: TRBV3-1; d_gene: .; j_gene: TRBJ1-1; abundance: many; CDR3aa: CASSGRGLNTEAFF; CDR3nt: TGTGCCAGCAGCGGGAGAGGGTTGAACACTGAAGCTTTCTTT
v_gene: TRBV10-3; d_gene: TRBD1; j_gene: TRBJ2-3; abundance: few; CDR3aa: CAISNGTGLDTQYF; CDR3nt: TGTGCCATCAGCAACGGGACAGGGTTAGATACGCAGTATTTT
v_gene: TRBV7-3; d_gene: .; j_gene: TRBJ2-5; abundance: .; CDR3aa: CASSESGYQETQYF; CDR3nt: TGTGCCAGCAGCGAAAGCGGGTACCAAGAGACCCAGTACTTC
v_gene: TRBV9; d_gene: .; j_gene: TRBJ1-1; abundance: .; CDR3aa: CASSPENSREGAFF; CDR3nt: TGTGCCAGCAGCCCCGAGAATTCACGGGAAGGAGCTTTCTTT
v_gene: TRBV29-1; d_gene: .; j_gene: TRBJ1-4; abundance: many; CDR3aa: CSVESRGVREKLFF; CDR3nt: TGCAGCGTTGAAAGCCGGGGCGTACGTGAAAAACTGTTTTTT
v_gene: TRBV7-9; d_gene: .; j_gene: TRBJ2-5; abundance: .; CDR3aa: CASSLNGFGGETQYF; CDR3nt: TGTGCCAGCAGCTTAAATGGGTTCGGGGGCGAGACCCAGTACTTC
v_gene: TRBV19; d_gene: .; j_gene: TRBJ2-2; abundance: .; CDR3aa: CASMRGVTGELFF; CDR3nt: TGTGCCAGTATGAGGGGGGTCACCGGGGAGCTGTTTTTT
v_gene: TRBV4-1; d_gene: TRBD1; j_gene: TRBJ1-2; abundance: .; CDR3aa: CASSQDQGAVGGYTF; CDR3nt: TGCGCCAGCAGCCAAGATCAGGGGGCGGTTGGCGGCTACACCTTC
v_gene: TRBV20-1; d_gene: .; j_gene: TRBJ2-7; abundance: few; CDR3aa: CSARTPGPALGGGEQYF; CDR3nt: TGCAGTGCTAGGACCCCGGGACCGGCGCTAGGGGGTGGCGAGCAGTACTTC
v_gene: TRBV25-1; d_gene: .; j_gene: TRBJ2-5; abundance: .; CDR3aa: CASSDSRAGRGTQYF; CDR3nt: TGTGCCAGCAGTGACAGCAGGGCAGGAAGAGGGACCCAGTACTTC
v_gene: TRBV10-3; d_gene: .; j_gene: TRBJ2-3; abundance: few; CDR3aa: CAISGTSTDTQYF; CDR3nt: TGTGCCATCAGTGGTACTAGCACAGATACGCAGTATTTT
v_gene: TRBV28; d_gene: .; j_gene: TRBJ2-7; abundance: .; CDR3aa: CASSFGGQPPYEQYF; CDR3nt: TGTGCCAGCAGTTTCGGGGGACAACCTCCCTACGAGCAGTACTTC
v_gene: TRBV6-5; d_gene: .; j_gene: TRBJ2-1; abundance: .; CDR3aa: CASSYSFSRGYNEQFF; CDR3nt: TGTGCCAGCAGTTACTCGTTCAGCAGGGGATACAATGAGCAGTTCTTC
v_gene: TRBV6-5; d_gene: .; j_gene: TRBJ1-6; abundance: .; CDR3aa: CASSFQTNSPLHF; CDR3nt: TGTGCCAGCAGTTTTCAAACAAATTCACCCCTCCACTTT
v_gene: TRBV20-1; d_gene: .; j_gene: TRBJ2-2; abundance: .; CDR3aa: CSASRGISNTGELFF; CDR3nt: TGCAGTGCTAGCCGGGGGATATCGAACACCGGGGAGCTGTTTTTT
v_gene: TRBV7-6; d_gene: .; j_gene: TRBJ2-1; abundance: .; CDR3aa: CASSPAPGVSSYNEQFF; CDR3nt: TGTGCCAGCAGCCCCGCACCGGGGGTAAGCTCCTACAATGAGCAGTTCTTC
v_gene: TRBV10-3; d_gene: TRBD2; j_gene: TRBJ2-7; abundance: .; CDR3aa: CAISESGLAGDEQYF; CDR3nt: TGTGCCATCAGTGAGTCGGGACTAGCGGGAGATGAGCAGTACTTC
v_gene: TRBV18; d_gene: .; j_gene: TRBJ1-1; abundance: few; CDR3aa: CASSRGAQGPGEAFF; CDR3nt: TGTGCCAGCTCACGAGGCGCACAGGGTCCGGGAGAAGCTTTCTTT
v_gene: TRBV5-1; d_gene: .; j_gene: TRBJ2-1; abundance: few; CDR3aa: CASSLGQRQFDEQFF; CDR3nt: TGCGCCAGCAGCTTGGGACAGCGACAGTTCGATGAGCAGTTCTTC